One sample yielded the 22 T cell receptor beta chains listed below, sequenced in a study of radiation and T cells in renal cell carcinoma. Specified time point: baseline pretreatment blood. Sample treatment: 15 Gy SBRT to primary tumor, nephrectomy 4 weeks later. Sequenced by immunoSEQ multiplex PCR; TCRdb stores in-frame clones only, minus some. Among approximately 100,000 clones listed, 65% to 90% were seen once. The specimen comprised blood, sampled from a patient whose treatment included radiotherapy and nephrectomy. The receptors come from a middle-aged man with renal cell carcinoma.

This chain joins TRBV7-3 and TRBJ2-3; TRBD1 aligns across 8 bases. This CDR3 has 13 residues. Germline V gene sequence: CDR1 SGHTA, CDR2 FQGTGA. Losses at the gene ends were 5 bases for V and 6 bases for J; bases not matched to a gene: 4. The CDR3 loop is CASSKDRGDTQYF. The CDR3 bases are TGTGCCAGCAGCAAAGACAGGGGTGATACGCAGTATTTT.

The chain combines TRBV5-5 with TRBJ1-2; no clear D gene. Looked up from germline, CDR1 is SGHKS and CDR2 is YYEKEE (reference sequence). The CDR3 runs 15 residues. The ends were cut back, 0 bases at V and 2 bases at J, with 11 bases in the middle. CDR3 region: CASSLAGRSNYGYTF. CDR3 coding DNA: TGTGCCAGCAGCTTGGCCGGCAGGTCGAACTATGGCTACACCTTC.

The chain recombines TRBV4-2 with TRBJ1-4; D uncertain. This CDR3 has 16 residues. V lost 0 bases, J lost 5 bases, and 13 bases lay in between. CDR1 is LGHNA and CDR2 is YNFKEQ in the germline V gene. CDR3: CASSQELGTGNEKLFF. The CDR3 region has the DNA TGTGCCAGCAGCCAAGAATTGGGCACTGGAAATGAAAAACTGTTTTTT.

The chain couples TRBV19 to TRBJ2-2, with 7 bases identical to TRBD2. Trimming at V came to 4 bases and at J to 4 bases, leaving 12 bases not matched to a gene. This CDR3 has 17 amino acids. CDR1 LNHDA and CDR2 SQIVND come from the germline V gene (reference sequence). The CDR3 bases are TGTGCCAGTAGTAACCCCCCTGGCGGGAGTACCACCGGGGAGCTGTTTTTT. Encoded protein: CASSNPPGGSTTGELFF.

This sequence joins TRBV6-6 and TRBJ1-1; D is perhaps TRBD1 (6 bases). Trimming took 4 bases from V and 4 from J, leaving 16 bases between them. The CDR3 is 15 amino acids. The germline V gene encodes CDR1 MNHNY and CDR2 SVGAGI (reference sequence). In nucleotides, the CDR3 is TGTGCCAGCAGTTTGATTGGGGGCTCGGGCACTGAAGCTTTCTTT. It specifies CASSLIGGSGTEAFF.

This sequence joins TRBV19 and TRBJ2-1, with a possible D match to TRBD1 (6 bases). V lost 5 bases and J 8 bases, leaving 13 bases between the germline ends. From germline, CDR1 is LNHDA and CDR2 SQIVND (reference sequence). There are 13 residues in the CDR3. The CDR3 nucleotides read TGTGCCAGTAGTTCACAGGGAAGCGATGAGCAGTTCTTC. Translation: CASSSQGSDEQFF.

The chain links TRBV30 to TRBJ2-5, with TRBD1 matching 8 bases. The J call is in doubt because the DNA end fits TRBJ2-7 better. The germline gives CDR1 GTSNPN, CDR2 SVGIG (reference sequence). CDR3 size: 17 residues. CDR3 nucleotides: TGTGCCTGGAGGGACAGGGAAAAGCCTGGCTTGAACTACGAGCAGTACTTC. This translates into CAWRDREKPGLNYEQYF.

CDR3: CASSPKGGTDTQYF. In DNA, the CDR3 is TGTGCCAGCAGCCCGAAAGGCGGCACAGATACGCAGTATTTT. V usage is TRBV5-4 and J usage is TRBJ2-3; D is unresolved. CDR1 is SGHNT and CDR2 is YYREEE in the germline V gene (reference sequence). V lost 4 bases to trimming and J lost 1 base, with 10 bases between them. CDR3 length equals 14 residues.

This chain joins TRBV2 and TRBJ2-7, with 12 bases lining up with TRBD2. The length of the CDR3 is 16 residues. The V gene end was trimmed by 3 bases and the J gene end by 4 bases; junction bases not matched to a gene: 7. Germline loops: CDR1 SNHLY, CDR2 FYNNEI. The CDR3 coding sequence is TGTGCCAGCAGTGAGACTAGCGGGGGCCCGGGGTACGAGCAGTACTTC. Amino acids: CASSETSGGPGYEQYF.

V usage is TRBV27 and J usage is TRBJ2-3, with D unclear. Germline CDR1 is MNHEY and CDR2 is SMNVEV (reference sequence). V lost 4 bases to trimming and J lost 5 bases, with 16 bases between them. The CDR3 has 15 amino acids. The CDR3 loop reads CASSSPLSHGDTQYF. DNA of the CDR3: TGTGCCAGCAGTTCACCTCTGAGCCACGGAGATACGCAGTATTTT.

The V and J genes are TRBV27 and TRBJ2-7, with 8 nucleotides matching TRBD2. The CDR3 has 12 amino acids. The germline CDR1 and CDR2 sequences are MNHEY and SMNVEV (reference sequence). With 4 bases clipped from V and 5 bases from J, the junction kept 1 base outside the gene matches. CDR3 sequence (DNA): TGTGCCAGCAGTTCGACTAGCGACGAGCAGTACTTC. Translating gives CASSSTSDEQYF.

The rearrangement joins TRBV18 to TRBJ2-2; D is uncertain. Looked up from germline, CDR1 is KGHSH and CDR2 is LQKENI. Trimming pared 5 bases from V and 6 bases from J, leaving 10 bases between. The CDR3 extends over 13 amino acids. The CDR3 DNA sequence: TGTGCCAGCTCATCCCCATTTCCCGGGGAGCTGTTTTTT. The encoded protein is CASSSPFPGELFF.

The chain recombines TRBV29-1 with TRBJ2-3; TRBD1 is a possible D gene (5 bases). The CDR3 has 14 amino acids. Germline values: CDR1 SQVTM, CDR2 ANQGSEA. Trimming left V 3 bases short and J 1 base short, with 11 bases between. The CDR3 DNA follows: TGCAGCGTTGATTTCAGGGTGGGCACAGATACGCAGTATTTT. It is translated as CSVDFRVGTDTQYF.

The CDR3 region is CASSVVEFGNTQYF. The CDR3 nucleotides are TGTGCCAGCAGCGTAGTGGAGTTTGGCAATACGCAGTATTTT. The genes are TRBV9 and TRBJ2-3, with D uncertain. Germline CDR1 is SGDLS and CDR2 is YYNGEE. The CDR3 extends over 14 amino acids. Trimming took off 0 bases at V and 7 bases at J, with 12 bases between the two ends. Full variable domain (missing parts from reference TRBV9 and TRBJ2-3): DSGVTQTPKHLITATGQRVTLRCSPRSGDLSVYWYQQSLDQGLQFLIQYYNGEERAKGNILERFSAQQFPDLHSELNLSSLELGDSALYFCASSVVEFGNTQYFGPGTRLTVL.

This rearrangement joins TRBV5-1 to TRBJ2-1, with a weak D call TRBD1 (5 bases). This CDR3 has 16 residues. Trimming shortened V by 0 bases and J by 4 bases, and 14 bases separated the two germline ends. Germline V gene lookup returns CDR1 SGHRS and CDR2 YFSETQ. The CDR3 bases are TGCGCCAGCAGCTTGGGGAACCTCCGACAGTACAATGAGCAGTTCTTC. It yields the protein CASSLGNLRQYNEQFF.

In its sample, this clone was seen a few times. The chain employs TRBV6-1 and TRBJ2-7; 9 bases align to TRBD1. The V gene end was trimmed by 8 bases and the J gene end by 5 bases; junction bases not matched to a gene: 7. In germline, CDR1 is MNHNS, CDR2 SASEGT. There are 13 residues in the CDR3. The CDR3 loop reads CASFRTGVDEQYF. The CDR3, as DNA: TGTGCCAGCTTTCGGACAGGGGTCGACGAGCAGTACTTC.

The chain carries TRBV28 and TRBJ2-3; TRBD1 agrees at 8 bases. The CDR3 runs to 14 residues. With 5 bases clipped from V and 3 bases from J, the junction kept 4 bases outside the gene matches. Germline V gene data show CDR1 as MDHEN and CDR2 as SYDVKM. The chain's CDR3 is CASSHRDRTDTQYF. The DNA of the CDR3 is TGTGCCAGCAGTCACCGGGACAGGACAGATACGCAGTATTTT.

The sample holds one count of this clone. CDR3 coding DNA: TGTGCCAGCAGCTTGGGTGGGACAGGCACAGATACGCAGTATTTT. This translates into CASSLGGTGTDTQYF. The J gene is TRBJ2-3, the V gene TRBV5-4; 7 bases match TRBD1. Per the germline V gene, CDR1 is SGHNT and CDR2 is YYREEE (reference sequence). CDR3 size: 15 residues. V shed 0 bases and J 1 base; nucleotides not matched to a gene: 2.

The V and J genes are TRBV7-2 and TRBJ2-7; TRBD1 matches 7 bases. Germline loops: CDR1 SGHTA, CDR2 FQGNSA. V lost 5 bases and J lost 0; bases outside the gene matches: 4. The CDR3 consists of 14 residues. Here the CDR3 DNA reads TGTGCCAGCAGCCCTAGGACAGGCTCCTACGAGCAGTACTTC. Amino acids: CASSPRTGSYEQYF. Using reference TRBV7-2 and TRBJ2-7 for the parts outside the CDR3, the full variable domain is GAGVSQSPSNKVTEKGKDVELRCDPISGHTALYWYRQSLGQGLEFLIYFQGNSAPDKSGLPSDRFSAERTGGSVSTLTIQRTQQEDSAVYLCASSPRTGSYEQYFGPGTRLTVT.

The chain links TRBV2 to TRBJ2-7; D possibly uses TRBD1 or TRBD2 (5 bases each). The CDR3 sequence is 14 residues long. The germline V gene encodes CDR1 SNHLY and CDR2 FYNNEI. The V end lost 7 bases, the J end lost 3 bases, and 16 bases lay between the germline ends. CDR3 bases: TGTGCCAGCACTTATGGGGGAGCCGACTACGAGCAGTACTTC. Translated: CASTYGGADYEQYF.

The rearrangement links TRBV27 to TRBJ2-2; possibly TRBD2 for D (5 bases). CDR1 is MNHEY and CDR2 is SMNVEV in the germline V gene (reference sequence). The CDR3 runs 19 residues. The germline V and J ends were trimmed by 1 base and 7 bases, with 25 bases remaining between them. The CDR3 protein is CASSLFPPREFRGHGELFF. CDR3 DNA: TGTGCCAGCAGTTTATTTCCCCCCCGAGAGTTTCGGGGTCACGGGGAGCTGTTTTTT.

The rearrangement joins TRBV30 to TRBJ2-7; D not certain. This CDR3 comprises 14 residues. The V gene lost 2 bases and the J gene lost 6 bases, with 17 bases spanning the gap. Germline V gene data show CDR1 as GTSNPN and CDR2 as SVGIG (reference sequence). CDR3 bases: TGTGCCTGGAGTAGGATGGTAGATTCAAGCGAGCAGTACTTC. Residues: CAWSRMVDSSEQYF.